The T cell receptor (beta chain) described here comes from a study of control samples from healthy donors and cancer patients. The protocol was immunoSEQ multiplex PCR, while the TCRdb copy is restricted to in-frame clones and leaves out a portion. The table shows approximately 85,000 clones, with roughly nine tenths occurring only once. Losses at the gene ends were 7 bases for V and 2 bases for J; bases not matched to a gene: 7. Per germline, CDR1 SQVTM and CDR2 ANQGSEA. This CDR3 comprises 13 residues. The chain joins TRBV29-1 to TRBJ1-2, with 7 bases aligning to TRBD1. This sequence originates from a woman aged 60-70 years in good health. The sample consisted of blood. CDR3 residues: CSARQGGNYGYTF. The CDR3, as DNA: TGCAGCGCTCGACAGGGCGGCAACTATGGCTACACCTTC. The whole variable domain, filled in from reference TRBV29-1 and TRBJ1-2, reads SAVISQKPSRDICQRGTSLTIQCQVDSQVTMMFWYRQQPGQSLTLIATANQGSEATYESGFVIDKFPISRPNLTFSTLTVSNMSPEDSSIYLCSARQGGNYGYTFGSGTRLTVV.